A selection of T cell receptor beta chains follows, all from one sample in a study of blood T cell repertoires in COVID-19. The data were produced by immunoSEQ multiplex PCR, yet TCRdb's version contains in-frame clones alone and is incomplete. The sample holds 100,000 or so clones, roughly 80% seen once. Sequencing was carried out using peripheral blood. The receptors were sampled from a woman aged 80 or over with acute or convalescent COVID-19. Each CDR3 is given with its conserved first and last residue. The order of the fields is CDR3 DNA, CDR3 protein, V gene, J gene, D gene, clone size. A D gene is named only where the DNA matches it firmly. Size is omitted from some rows. Given values are once, few, many or a class for expanded clones.

CDR3 DNA: TGTGCCAGCTCACCACCAGAGCCCAACGTCCTGACTTTC
CDR3 protein: CASSPPEPNVLTF
V gene: TRBV18
J gene: TRBJ2-6
D gene: NA
clone size: NA

CDR3 DNA: TGTGCCAGCAGTTTATATGATGAGCAGTTCTTC
CDR3 protein: CASSLYDEQFF
V gene: TRBV12-3/TRBV12-4
J gene: TRBJ2-1
D gene: NA
clone size: NA

CDR3 DNA: TGTGCCAGCAGCTCCCGGGATTACCCAAACACCGGGGAGCTGTTTTTT
CDR3 protein: CASSSRDYPNTGELFF
V gene: TRBV7-2
J gene: TRBJ2-2
D gene: NA
clone size: once

CDR3 DNA: TGTGCCAGCAGCTTCGGACAGGGGGCCAATCAGCCCCAGCATTTT
CDR3 protein: CASSFGQGANQPQHF
V gene: TRBV7-2
J gene: TRBJ1-5
D gene: TRBD1
clone size: NA

CDR3 DNA: TGTGCCAGCAGTCGCGGGACTGACTCTGGAAACACCATATATTTT
CDR3 protein: CASSRGTDSGNTIYF
V gene: TRBV2
J gene: TRBJ1-3
D gene: NA
clone size: NA

CDR3 DNA: TGTGCCATCAGTGACCCGGACAGGGGGAATCAGCCCCAGCATTTT
CDR3 protein: CAISDPDRGNQPQHF
V gene: TRBV10-3
J gene: TRBJ1-5
D gene: TRBD1
clone size: NA

CDR3 DNA: TGTGCCAGCAGTGGGGACAGGAGCAATCAGCCCCAGCATTTT
CDR3 protein: CASSGDRSNQPQHF
V gene: TRBV2
J gene: TRBJ1-5
D gene: TRBD1
clone size: NA

CDR3 DNA: TGTGCCAGCAGTAGGACAGGGGTGCAGCCCCAGCATTTT
CDR3 protein: CASSRTGVQPQHF
V gene: TRBV2
J gene: TRBJ1-5
D gene: TRBD1
clone size: NA

CDR3 DNA: TGCGCCAGCAGTGATTTTGCGGGAGTTGGTAATGAGCAGTTCTTC
CDR3 protein: CASSDFAGVGNEQFF
V gene: TRBV10-1
J gene: TRBJ2-1
D gene: TRBD2
clone size: NA

CDR3 DNA: TGTGCCAGCTCTCCAGACAGGGATTCACCCCTCCACTTT
CDR3 protein: CASSPDRDSPLHF
V gene: TRBV18
J gene: TRBJ1-6
D gene: TRBD1
clone size: NA

CDR3 DNA: TGTGCCAGCAGCTTGGGTGGCCGGGACTACGCCTACGAGCAGTACTTC
CDR3 protein: CASSLGGRDYAYEQYF
V gene: TRBV5-4
J gene: TRBJ2-7
D gene: TRBD2
clone size: once

CDR3 DNA: TGCAGCGTTGTCCAGGGGGCTGAAAAACTGTTTTTT
CDR3 protein: CSVVQGAEKLFF
V gene: TRBV29-1
J gene: TRBJ1-4
D gene: TRBD1
clone size: NA

CDR3 DNA: TGTGCCACCAGCACCAACGCGGCGAGGGAGCAGTACTTC
CDR3 protein: CATSTNAAREQYF
V gene: TRBV15
J gene: TRBJ2-7
D gene: NA
clone size: NA

CDR3 DNA: TGTGCCAGCAGCCAAGAACAGAGTGAAGCTTTCTTT
CDR3 protein: CASSQEQSEAFF
V gene: TRBV3-1/TRBV3-2
J gene: TRBJ1-1
D gene: NA
clone size: NA

CDR3 DNA: TGTGCCAGCAGTCCCGCGACAGGGCTTATGGGCTACACCTTC
CDR3 protein: CASSPATGLMGYTF
V gene: TRBV4-2
J gene: TRBJ1-2
D gene: TRBD1
clone size: NA

CDR3 DNA: TGTGCCAGTAGTATTACAGGGGGCTTCACTGAAGCTTTCTTT
CDR3 protein: CASSITGGFTEAFF
V gene: TRBV19
J gene: TRBJ1-1
D gene: TRBD1
clone size: NA

CDR3 DNA: TGTGCCAGCAGCCTTTCCACTAGCGGAGGAAACACCGGGGAGCTGTTTTTT
CDR3 protein: CASSLSTSGGNTGELFF
V gene: TRBV7-6
J gene: TRBJ2-2
D gene: TRBD2
clone size: NA

CDR3 DNA: TGTGCCAGCAGCCGGGGACAGGGAGGTAAAGAAAAACTGTTTTTT
CDR3 protein: CASSRGQGGKEKLFF
V gene: TRBV5-6
J gene: TRBJ1-4
D gene: TRBD1
clone size: NA

CDR3 DNA: TGTGCCAGCAGCCTAACAGGGGAAAGTGGAAACACCATATATTTT
CDR3 protein: CASSLTGESGNTIYF
V gene: TRBV11-2
J gene: TRBJ1-3
D gene: TRBD1
clone size: NA

CDR3 DNA: TGTGCCAGCAGTTTGACCGCCGGGACAGTAAGCAATCAGCCCCAGCATTTT
CDR3 protein: CASSLTAGTVSNQPQHF
V gene: TRBV28
J gene: TRBJ1-5
D gene: TRBD1
clone size: NA

CDR3 DNA: TGCAGCGTTGCCCAGGGGGCAGTGGAAGCTTTCTTT
CDR3 protein: CSVAQGAVEAFF
V gene: TRBV29-1
J gene: TRBJ1-1
D gene: TRBD1
clone size: NA

CDR3 DNA: TGCGCCAGCAGCTTGGAGACAGGCACAGATACGCAGTATTTT
CDR3 protein: CASSLETGTDTQYF
V gene: TRBV5-1
J gene: TRBJ2-3
D gene: NA
clone size: NA

CDR3 DNA: TGTGCCAGTAGCCCCGGGACTCTTGCGGCCAAAAACATTCAGTACTTC
CDR3 protein: CASSPGTLAAKNIQYF
V gene: TRBV19
J gene: TRBJ2-4
D gene: NA
clone size: once

CDR3 DNA: TGTGCCAGCAGCAAAGATTGCCTAGCGGGGGACAATGAGCAGTTCTTC
CDR3 protein: CASSKDCLAGDNEQFF
V gene: TRBV21-1
J gene: TRBJ2-1
D gene: NA
clone size: NA

CDR3 DNA: TGTGCCATCAGTGAGTCGAGAGGCGGCACCGGGGAGCTGTTTTTT
CDR3 protein: CAISESRGGTGELFF
V gene: TRBV10-3
J gene: TRBJ2-2
D gene: NA
clone size: NA

CDR3 DNA: TGTGCCAGCTACGACAGGACTGAAGCTTTCTTT
CDR3 protein: CASYDRTEAFF
V gene: TRBV2
J gene: TRBJ1-1
D gene: NA
clone size: NA

CDR3 DNA: TGTGCCACCAGCAAACAGGGCCTCCACCAAGAGACCCAGTACTTC
CDR3 protein: CATSKQGLHQETQYF
V gene: TRBV24-1
J gene: TRBJ2-5
D gene: NA
clone size: NA

CDR3 DNA: TGTGCCAGCGGACCCCGGGACAGGGTTGGTGGCTACACCTTC
CDR3 protein: CASGPRDRVGGYTF
V gene: TRBV7-9
J gene: TRBJ1-2
D gene: TRBD1
clone size: once

CDR3 DNA: TGCAGCGCACGGACAGGGGGAAGGGAGACCCAGTACTTC
CDR3 protein: CSARTGGRETQYF
V gene: TRBV29-1
J gene: TRBJ2-5
D gene: TRBD1
clone size: NA

CDR3 DNA: TGTGCCAGCAGTCGAAAAACTAGCGGGAGCGAGGGGACCGGGGAGCTGTTTTTT
CDR3 protein: CASSRKTSGSEGTGELFF
V gene: TRBV6-6
J gene: TRBJ2-2
D gene: TRBD2
clone size: NA

CDR3 DNA: TGTGCCACCAGTGATTCGGGTCATTCCACTGGAAACACCATATATTTT
CDR3 protein: CATSDSGHSTGNTIYF
V gene: TRBV24-1
J gene: TRBJ1-3
D gene: NA
clone size: NA

CDR3 DNA: TGTGCCTGGAGTGCGTTTCTGGGTAGCGGGAGCTGGCATGAGCAGTTCTTC
CDR3 protein: CAWSAFLGSGSWHEQFF
V gene: TRBV30
J gene: TRBJ2-1
D gene: TRBD2
clone size: NA

CDR3 DNA: TGTGCCAGCAGCCAAGGGGCGGGAGGGCCCAATGAGCAGTTCTTC
CDR3 protein: CASSQGAGGPNEQFF
V gene: TRBV3-1/TRBV3-2
J gene: TRBJ2-1
D gene: TRBD2
clone size: NA

CDR3 DNA: TGTGCCAGCAGTGCCCGAGAGGGTAGCGGTCGCACAGATACGCAGTATTTT
CDR3 protein: CASSAREGSGRTDTQYF
V gene: TRBV6-1
J gene: TRBJ2-3
D gene: NA
clone size: NA

CDR3 DNA: TGTGCCAGCAGCGTGACGGTAGGAGACACTGAAGCTTTCTTT
CDR3 protein: CASSVTVGDTEAFF
V gene: TRBV5-4
J gene: TRBJ1-1
D gene: NA
clone size: NA

CDR3 DNA: TGCGCCAGCAGCTTAATACCGGGACAGGAACAGCCCCAGCATTTT
CDR3 protein: CASSLIPGQEQPQHF
V gene: TRBV5-1
J gene: TRBJ1-5
D gene: TRBD1
clone size: NA

CDR3 DNA: TGTGCCAGCAAGAGCGGGAGCTCCTACGAGCAGTACTTC
CDR3 protein: CASKSGSSYEQYF
V gene: TRBV2
J gene: TRBJ2-7
D gene: TRBD2
clone size: NA

CDR3 DNA: TGTGCCAGCAGTCCACAGGTGAACACTGAAGCTTTCTTT
CDR3 protein: CASSPQVNTEAFF
V gene: TRBV6-5
J gene: TRBJ1-1
D gene: NA
clone size: NA

CDR3 DNA: TGTGCCAGCAGCCTACAGGGGGCGCGAGCCGGGGAGCTGTTTTTT
CDR3 protein: CASSLQGARAGELFF
V gene: TRBV3-1/TRBV3-2
J gene: TRBJ2-2
D gene: TRBD1
clone size: NA

CDR3 DNA: TGTGCCAGCAGCTCGGACAGGGACGGCAATCAGCCCCAGCATTTT
CDR3 protein: CASSSDRDGNQPQHF
V gene: TRBV5-8
J gene: TRBJ1-5
D gene: TRBD1
clone size: NA

CDR3 DNA: TGTGCCAGCAGCTCCGGGACAGGGACCTACGAGCAGTACTTC
CDR3 protein: CASSSGTGTYEQYF
V gene: TRBV14
J gene: TRBJ2-7
D gene: TRBD1
clone size: NA

CDR3 DNA: TGTGCCAGCAGCTTAGTAGCTAGCGGAACGAACACCGGGGAGCTGTTTTTT
CDR3 protein: CASSLVASGTNTGELFF
V gene: TRBV11-2
J gene: TRBJ2-2
D gene: TRBD2
clone size: many

CDR3 DNA: TGTGCCAGCAGCCCCTCCACAGGGGATAATGAAAAACTGTTTTTT
CDR3 protein: CASSPSTGDNEKLFF
V gene: TRBV25-1
J gene: TRBJ1-4
D gene: TRBD1
clone size: NA

CDR3 DNA: TGTGCCAGCAGCAAAGAGCGGGCAGGGCAGAACACCGGGGAGCTGTTTTTT
CDR3 protein: CASSKERAGQNTGELFF
V gene: TRBV21-1
J gene: TRBJ2-2
D gene: NA
clone size: NA

CDR3 DNA: TGTGCCAGCAGCGCGCGGGGCAGGTCCCATCCCTACGAGCAGTACTTC
CDR3 protein: CASSARGRSHPYEQYF
V gene: TRBV5-4
J gene: TRBJ2-7
D gene: NA
clone size: once

CDR3 DNA: TGTGCCAGCAGCTTCCCCTCCCTGGCTGGCTACACCTTC
CDR3 protein: CASSFPSLAGYTF
V gene: TRBV11-2
J gene: TRBJ1-2
D gene: NA
clone size: NA

CDR3 DNA: TGTGCCAGCAGTTTAGCTACAGGGAATGGCTACACCTTC
CDR3 protein: CASSLATGNGYTF
V gene: TRBV28
J gene: TRBJ1-2
D gene: NA
clone size: NA

CDR3 DNA: TGTGCCAGCAGTGACAGGGGGCGAAACACCGGGGAGCTGTTTTTT
CDR3 protein: CASSDRGRNTGELFF
V gene: TRBV6-2/TRBV6-3
J gene: TRBJ2-2
D gene: TRBD1
clone size: once

CDR3 DNA: TGTGCCAGCAGCCTCCCCGGACTTCTCTACGAGCAGTACTTC
CDR3 protein: CASSLPGLLYEQYF
V gene: TRBV28
J gene: TRBJ2-7
D gene: NA
clone size: once

CDR3 DNA: TGCGCCAGCAGCCAGGATTGGGGACAGCTCTATGGCTACACCTTC
CDR3 protein: CASSQDWGQLYGYTF
V gene: TRBV4-1
J gene: TRBJ1-2
D gene: TRBD1
clone size: NA

CDR3 DNA: TGTGCCAGCAGTTACAACCGGGGAGCTGAAAAACTGTTTTTT
CDR3 protein: CASSYNRGAEKLFF
V gene: TRBV6-5
J gene: TRBJ1-4
D gene: NA
clone size: NA

CDR3 DNA: TGTGCCACCAGTGAACCGGGAGAGCGAGCCAATGAGCAGTTCTTC
CDR3 protein: CATSEPGERANEQFF
V gene: TRBV24-1
J gene: TRBJ2-1
D gene: NA
clone size: NA

CDR3 DNA: TGTGCCAGCAGCCAGGGAGGAACTGAAGCTTTCTTT
CDR3 protein: CASSQGGTEAFF
V gene: TRBV7-2
J gene: TRBJ1-1
D gene: NA
clone size: NA

CDR3 DNA: TGTGCCAGTAGTCTACAGGCCGCCGGGGGGCCCCAGCATTTT
CDR3 protein: CASSLQAAGGPQHF
V gene: TRBV19
J gene: TRBJ1-5
D gene: NA
clone size: NA

CDR3 DNA: TGTGCCAGCAGTTACCCTAGAGGAGTGTCTTACAATGAGCAGTTCTTC
CDR3 protein: CASSYPRGVSYNEQFF
V gene: TRBV25-1
J gene: TRBJ2-1
D gene: NA
clone size: NA

CDR3 DNA: TGTGCCATCAAGAGCGATGTAAGCGATGAGCAGTTCTTC
CDR3 protein: CAIKSDVSDEQFF
V gene: TRBV10-3
J gene: TRBJ2-1
D gene: NA
clone size: NA

CDR3 DNA: TGTGCCAGCAGCTTTATCGGGACAGGGGGTTACGAGCAGTACTTC
CDR3 protein: CASSFIGTGGYEQYF
V gene: TRBV11-2
J gene: TRBJ2-7
D gene: TRBD1
clone size: NA

CDR3 DNA: TGTGCCAGCTCACCGGGCGGGAAAGACAATGAGCAGTTCTTC
CDR3 protein: CASSPGGKDNEQFF
V gene: TRBV18
J gene: TRBJ2-1
D gene: NA
clone size: NA

CDR3 DNA: TGTGCCAGTAGTCCGCCGGGAGGCGAGCAGTACTTC
CDR3 protein: CASSPPGGEQYF
V gene: TRBV19
J gene: TRBJ2-7
D gene: TRBD2
clone size: NA

CDR3 DNA: TGTGCCAGCAGCTTAGCCCCGCAGGGGGAAAAACTGTTTTTT
CDR3 protein: CASSLAPQGEKLFF
V gene: TRBV7-2
J gene: TRBJ1-4
D gene: NA
clone size: once